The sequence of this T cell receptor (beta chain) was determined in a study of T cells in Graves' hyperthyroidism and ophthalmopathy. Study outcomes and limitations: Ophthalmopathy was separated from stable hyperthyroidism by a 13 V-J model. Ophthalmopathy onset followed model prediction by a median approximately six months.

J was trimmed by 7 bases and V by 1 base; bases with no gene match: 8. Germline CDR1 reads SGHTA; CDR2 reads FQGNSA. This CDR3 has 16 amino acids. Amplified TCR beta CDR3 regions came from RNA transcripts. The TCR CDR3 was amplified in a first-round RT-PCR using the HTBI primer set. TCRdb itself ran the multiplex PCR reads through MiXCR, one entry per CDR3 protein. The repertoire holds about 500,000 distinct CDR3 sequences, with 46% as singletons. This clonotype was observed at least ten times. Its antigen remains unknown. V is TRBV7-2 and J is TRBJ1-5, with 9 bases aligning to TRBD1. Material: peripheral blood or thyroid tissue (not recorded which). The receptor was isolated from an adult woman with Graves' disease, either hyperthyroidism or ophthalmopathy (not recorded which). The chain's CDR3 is CASSLVLGTGRQPQHF. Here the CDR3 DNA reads TGTGCCAGCAGCTTAGTTTTAGGGACAGGGCGGCAGCCCCAGCATTTT.